The clone carrying this T cell receptor beta chain was seen only once. This sample stems from a study of blood T cell repertoires in COVID-19. At the level of the study: Samples taken during acute and convalescent COVID-19 were collected in the United States, Italy and Spain.

V was shortened by 4 bases and J by 4 bases, with 14 bases between the two germline ends. Per the germline V gene, CDR1 is GTSNPN and CDR2 is SVGIG (reference sequence). The CDR3 consists of 15 residues. Libraries were prepared by immunoSEQ multiplex PCR; TCRdb keeps only in-frame clonotypes and omits some of them. Counted here are approximately 26,000 clones, roughly 87% occurring once; the ten biggest clones make up about 48%. The specimen was peripheral blood. The chain uses TRBV30 and TRBJ1-6; D may be TRBD1 (6 bases). The TCR was taken from a human donor with acute or convalescent COVID-19. The donor label of this sample is uncertain. CDR3 DNA: TGTGCCTGGACTGGATCGGGGACATATAATTCACCCCTCCACTTT. Its translation is CAWTGSGTYNSPLHF.